The source of this T cell receptor beta chain is a study of blood T cell repertoires in COVID-19 (TCRdb year 2020). About the study as a whole: Samples from collaborators originated in the United States, Italy and Spain and spanned both the acute and convalescent phases of COVID-19. The material from the prospective study consisted of cDNA or gDNA derived from T cells, B-cell-depleted T cells, or PBMCs. Deeply sampled blood TCRbeta repertoires from subjects exposed to, actively infected with, or recovered from COVID-19 were included in the dataset. The repertoires were released in a freely available public database intended as a resource for research on the immune response to SARS-CoV-2. Samples were obtained from the ongoing ImmuneRACE study (first 160 participants) and from 1,254 subjects provided by 6 global collaborators. The sample metadata nearly always contained a de-identified subject ID, COVID-19 status, age in years and sex. Where available, HLA class I and class II types were obtained from metadata supplied by the sample provider rather than from assay-based typing.

As concerns this clone: The specificity of this receptor is unknown. Base qualities are not recorded, but no much larger clone differs from it by a single base.

TCRbeta CDR3 regions were amplified from genomic DNA using the immunoSEQ Assay, a bias-controlled multiplex PCR. As for how the authors treated the data: Within the assay, amplification of reference gene primers was used to estimate how many nucleated cells each sample contained. To quantify the absolute abundance of each unique TCRbeta CDR3 rearrangement, sequence reads were collapsed and filtered. For each sample, productive Simpson clonality was calculated as the square root of Simpson's diversity index across productive rearrangements. What TCRdb holds here is the immuneACCESS table cut down to in-frame rearrangements. Part of the clones is not present; checked against another copy, under half of the missing clones reflect an unresolved V gene, and the others are unexplained. From that table come the V and J calls and clone size; the DNA was used to work out D and trimming. The sample yields some 94,000 clones; more than 75% were counted once. Jointly, the top ten make up 15% of the sample.

The study at large found these results: Clinical and demographic metadata were provided uncurated, with the amount varying by source and participant.

Whole blood was collected in K2EDTA tubes by collaborating institutions according to the institutions' own protocols. Collaborator samples were shipped for TCRbeta analysis as frozen whole blood, isolated PBMCs, or DNA extracted from either sample type. Taken from cysteine to phenylalanine, the CDR3 has 19 residues. The DNA shown is the 57-base CDR3, in frame from base 1. CDR1 and CDR2 are read off the germline V gene as SGHDN and FVKESK. V lost 2 bases and J lost 2 bases, and the count of bases not matched to a germline gene is 16. The material sequenced was peripheral blood. The sequence came from a human donor in a cohort sampled during active COVID-19. The chain joins TRBV14 to TRBJ2-7; TRBD1 lines up with 9 middle nucleotides. Here the CDR3 is given as CASSQTLSRGTGRPYEQYF. The DNA sequence is TGTGCCAGCAGCCAAACTCTCTCGAGGGGGACAGGGAGACCCTACGAGCAGTACTTC.